This TCR beta chain was sequenced for a study of blood T cell repertoires in COVID-19. In the study overall: T cells, B-cell-depleted T cells, or PBMCs provided the cDNA or gDNA that served as material.

Data came from immunoSEQ multiplex PCR; TCRdb stores just in-frame clones and leaves some out. The sample includes a few hundred thousand clones, just over 85% of them seen just once. This clone appeared once. Participants reported their clinical history, and cohort assignment relied on those reports. CDR3 length equals 15 residues. Germline CDR1 and CDR2: MGHRA and YSYEKL. After removal of 1 base from V and 6 bases from J, the junction contained 5 bases not matched to a gene. The sequenced material came from PBMCs or T cells enriched from blood (not recorded which). This chain connects TRBV4-1 to TRBJ2-2; 7 bases fit TRBD2. The sequence came from a woman in her forties with acute COVID-19. CDR3 sequence (DNA): TGCGCCAGCAGCCAAGTTGCGGGGGTACCCGGGGAGCTGTTTTTT. Encoded protein: CASSQVAGVPGELFF.